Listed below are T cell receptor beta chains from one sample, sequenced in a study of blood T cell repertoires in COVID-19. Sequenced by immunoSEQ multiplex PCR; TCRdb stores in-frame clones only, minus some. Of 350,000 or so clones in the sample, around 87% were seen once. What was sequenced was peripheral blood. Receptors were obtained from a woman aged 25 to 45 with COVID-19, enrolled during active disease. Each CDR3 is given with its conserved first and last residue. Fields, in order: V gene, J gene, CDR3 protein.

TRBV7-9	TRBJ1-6	CASSLTGPDSPLHF
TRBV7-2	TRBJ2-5	CASSPYRGRFPGENQYF
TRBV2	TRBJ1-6	CASTSFGGGGGSPLHF
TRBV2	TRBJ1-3	CASRGNGNTIYF
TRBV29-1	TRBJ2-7	CSVERPDRDEQYF
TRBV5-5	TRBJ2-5	CASSPGAGVGETQYF
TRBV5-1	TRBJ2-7	CASRPGLEYYEQCF
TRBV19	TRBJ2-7	CASSPTSNSYEQYF
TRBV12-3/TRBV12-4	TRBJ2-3	CASRSTSTDTQYF
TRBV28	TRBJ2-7	CASSPMRLARSSYEQYF
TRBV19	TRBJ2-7	CASRTSTSGRAGLNF
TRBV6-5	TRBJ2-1	CASSYWGEQFF
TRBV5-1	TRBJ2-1	CASSSGTSGRGSYNEQFF
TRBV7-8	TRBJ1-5	CASSPWDRGNNQPQHF
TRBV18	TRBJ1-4	CASSLRQTNEKLFF
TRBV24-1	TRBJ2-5	CATSEDGSDQETQYF
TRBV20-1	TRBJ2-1	CSASFSGFHYEQFF
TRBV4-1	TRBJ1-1	CASSSGTGGLNTEAFF
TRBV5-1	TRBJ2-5	CASKVGEGSETQYF
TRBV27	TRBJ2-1	CASSSGLSSYNEQFF
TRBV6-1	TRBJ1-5	CASSDRGKRSNQPQHF
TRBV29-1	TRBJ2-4	CSVGEGLGNIQYF
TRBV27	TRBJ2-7	CASTPTWAGQRDEQYF
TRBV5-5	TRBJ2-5	CASSLGGWQQETQYF
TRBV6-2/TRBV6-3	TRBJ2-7	CASSSPQGVRQYF
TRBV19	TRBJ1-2	CASSLHRGNYGYTF
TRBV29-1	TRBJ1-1	CSARRGSNTEAFF
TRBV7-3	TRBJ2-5	CASSLTGGETQYF
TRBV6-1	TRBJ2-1	CASSELGQVSYNEQFF
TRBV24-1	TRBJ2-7	CATSDPESGSYEQYF
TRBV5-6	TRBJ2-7	CASSSILESYEQYF
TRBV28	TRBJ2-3	CASNRRVLGGTQYF
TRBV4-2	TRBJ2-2	CASSQDGGSSTGELFF
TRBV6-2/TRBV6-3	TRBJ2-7	CASSYPTGLSYEQYF
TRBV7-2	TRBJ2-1	CASSFHSPLNEQFF
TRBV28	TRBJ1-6	CASTRQGGNSPLHF
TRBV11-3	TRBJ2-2	CASSSRWAGELFF
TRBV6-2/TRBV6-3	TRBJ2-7	CASSYRATGLYEQYF
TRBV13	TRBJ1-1	CASSFLLEGAVTEAFF
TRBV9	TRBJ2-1	CASSVSGRGSIGEQFF
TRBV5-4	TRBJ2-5	CASSRRDETQYF
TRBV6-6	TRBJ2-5	CASSYGSGQGEETQYF